This TCR beta chain was recorded in a study of OX40 agonist ivuxolimab in advanced cancers. In the case of this clone: No antigen is known for it.

Sequencing was performed with immunoSEQ multiplex PCR; in TCRdb, only in-frame clones are kept and a portion is missing. The sample includes under 85,000 clones, roughly 83% of them seen just once. General study findings and limits: Both blood CD4+ and CD8+ T cells showed clonal growth by week 6 at 0.1 to 3.0 mg/kg.

CDR1 SGHTA and CDR2 FQGNSA come from the germline V gene. V lost 5 bases to trimming and J lost 6 bases, with 22 bases between them. The CDR3 length is 17 residues. The chain combines TRBV7-2 with TRBJ2-2; the D gene is possibly TRBD2 (5 bases). The source is an adult with an advanced solid tumor such as melanoma, head and neck, liver or kidney cancer. Material: CD4+ or CD8+ T cells sorted from blood, obtained in a trial of the OX40 agonist ivuxolimab. In nucleotides, the CDR3 is TGTGCCAGCAGCCCCACCCATGCCGGGGTCGTCGCCGGGGAGCTGTTTTTT. Its protein is CASSPTHAGVVAGELFF.